The sample holds a few counts of the clone carrying this T cell receptor (beta chain). Original methodology: Amplification of reference gene primers was used by the study to estimate nucleated cell counts. Some clones are missing from TCRdb's copy, which holds only in-frame ones; the method was immunoSEQ multiplex PCR. The V and J calls and clone size are taken from that table; D and trimming were inferred from the DNA. The sample has 130,000 or so clones, around 81% seen once. Germline lookup yields CDR1 SGDLS and CDR2 YYNGEE. The V end was cut by 4 bases, the J end by 6 bases, with 18 bases between. The CDR3 has 15 residues. The data originate from a study of blood T cell repertoires in COVID-19. Study-wide context: Samples representing acute and convalescent COVID-19 were sourced from the United States, Italy and Spain. From T cells, B-cell-depleted T cells, or PBMCs came the material, which was cDNA or gDNA.

This chain links TRBV9 with TRBJ2-3; a possible D gene is TRBD2 (7 bases). The source of this sequence is a human donor in a cohort sampled during active COVID-19. Source material: peripheral blood. The CDR3 loop reads CASSPGVGGLDTQYF. DNA of the CDR3: TGTGCCAGCAGCCCCGGGGTGGGGGGGCTGGATACGCAGTATTTT.